What follows are 4 T cell receptor beta chains derived from one specimen sequenced in a study of T cells in localized non-small cell lung cancer (dated by TCRdb to the early 2020s). Libraries were constructed by the immunoSEQ multiplex PCR assay. Drawn from immuneACCESS, this table holds only the in-frame rearrangements with V and J called that TCRdb kept. Clones are partly lost; checked studies trace under half to an unresolved V gene and leave the rest unexplained. The sample records about 40,000 clones, about 88% of which are singletons. The ten largest make up around 3.7% of the sample. Specimen: peripheral blood, collected before any cancer treatment. These receptors were taken from a man aged 18 to 50 with stage I lung adenocarcinoma.

The CDR3 loop is CASSLLGSGGSWGYTF. The CDR3 nucleotides are TGTGCCAGCAGTTTATTAGGTAGCGGGGGCTCCTGGGGCTACACCTTC. The chain has TRBV27 and TRBJ1-2; a weak D match, TRBD1 (6 bases). This CDR3 is 16 amino acids long. V gave up 1 base and J gave up 8 bases, with 20 bases separating them. The germline CDR1 and CDR2 sequences are MNHEY and SMNVEV (reference sequence).

The rearrangement links TRBV7-2 to TRBJ1-1; 10 nucleotides align to TRBD1. Germline values: CDR1 SGHTA, CDR2 FQGNSA. V lost 5 bases to trimming and J lost 5 bases; unmatched junction nucleotides: 5. The length of the CDR3 is 14 residues. CDR3 DNA: TGTGCCAGCAGCGGGAGGACAGGGGGTACTGAAGCTTTCTTT. Amino acid sequence: CASSGRTGGTEAFF. The full variable domain, completed using reference TRBV7-2 and TRBJ1-1, is GAGVSQSPSNKVTEKGKDVELRCDPISGHTALYWYRQSLGQGLEFLIYFQGNSAPDKSGLPSDRFSAERTGGSVSTLTIQRTQQEDSAVYLCASSGRTGGTEAFFGQGTRLTVV.

V is TRBV9 and J is TRBJ2-1; perhaps TRBD1 as D (6 bases). This CDR3 is built from 15 residues. Germline CDR1 and CDR2: SGDLS and YYNGEE. Trimming cost V 3 bases and J 4 bases, with 14 bases left between them. CDR3 bases: TGTGCCAGCAGCGCCCGACAGGTCGAATACAATGAGCAGTTCTTC. Translated: CASSARQVEYNEQFF. Looking up the rest from reference TRBV9 and TRBJ2-1 gives the full variable domain: DSGVTQTPKHLITATGQRVTLRCSPRSGDLSVYWYQQSLDQGLQFLIQYYNGEERAKGNILERFSAQQFPDLHSELNLSSLELGDSALYFCASSARQVEYNEQFFGPGTRLTVL.

V gene TRBV28 combines with J gene TRBJ1-2, with TRBD1 matching 7 bases. Per the germline V gene, CDR1 is MDHEN and CDR2 is SYDVKM. This CDR3 is built from 13 residues. Trimming removed 10 bases from V and 2 bases from J; junction bases left unmatched: 7. For the CDR3, the DNA is TGTGCCACCTTAAGGGGGCCCAACTATGGCTACACCTTC. As protein: CATLRGPNYGYTF.